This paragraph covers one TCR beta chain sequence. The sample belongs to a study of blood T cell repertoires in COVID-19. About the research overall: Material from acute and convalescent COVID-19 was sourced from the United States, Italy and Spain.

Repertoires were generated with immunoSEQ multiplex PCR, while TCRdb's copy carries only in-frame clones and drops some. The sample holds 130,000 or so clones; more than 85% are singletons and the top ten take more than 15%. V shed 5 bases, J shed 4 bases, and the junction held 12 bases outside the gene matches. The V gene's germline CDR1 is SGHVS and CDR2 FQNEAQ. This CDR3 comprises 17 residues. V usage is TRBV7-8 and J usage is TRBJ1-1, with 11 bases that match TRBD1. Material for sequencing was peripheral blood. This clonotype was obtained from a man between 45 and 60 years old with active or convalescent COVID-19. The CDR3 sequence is CASSHGQGASSSTEAFF. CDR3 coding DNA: TGTGCCAGCAGCCATGGACAGGGGGCTTCTTCAAGCACTGAAGCTTTCTTT.